The 13 T cell receptor beta chains reported below all come from one sample, sequenced in a study of spatial heterogeneity in lung cancer. This sample's time point: sample taken at primary tumor resection. In each case, whole RNA from tumor, nontumor lung or frozen PBMC was sequenced unsorted. From the 5' RACE reads, TCRdb called clonotypes with MiXCR, one entry per CDR3 protein. The data show tens of thousands of distinct CDR3 sequences, roughly 15% seen once. The sample in question was PBMCs, obtained at surgery. The source of these receptors is a male donor with early-stage non-small cell lung cancer.

The chain joins TRBV3-1 to TRBJ2-1; 11 nucleotides align to TRBD2. This CDR3 has 18 residues. CDR1 is LGHDT and CDR2 is YNNKEL in the germline V gene (reference sequence). Trimming at V came to 2 bases and at J to 5 bases, leaving 11 bases not matched to a gene. The CDR3 reads CASSQLSGRAYMNNEQFF. The CDR3 coding sequence is TGTGCCAGCAGCCAACTTAGCGGGAGGGCCTATATGAACAATGAGCAGTTCTTC.

The chain employs TRBV6-2 or TRBV6-3 and TRBJ1-2; 11 bases match TRBD1. Germline V gives CDR1 MNHEY, CDR2 SVGEGT. The CDR3 consists of 12 residues. V was clipped by 8 bases and J by 10 bases; unmatched bases: 6. CDR3 bases: TGTGCCAGCTGGTGGACAGGGGGCTTCTACACCTTC. Its protein product is CASWWTGGFYTF.

This clonotype has just a few counts. This rearrangement joins TRBV5-1 to TRBJ2-7; 7 bases map to TRBD1. The CDR3 has 14 amino acids. Germline V gives CDR1 SGHRS, CDR2 YFSETQ. V shed 4 bases and J 5 bases; nucleotides not matched to a gene: 9. CDR3 DNA: TGCGCCAGCAGCGTGGACGGACAGGCCCACGAGCAGTACTTC. Encoded protein: CASSVDGQAHEQYF.

The rearrangement links TRBV10-3 to TRBJ2-1; D may be TRBD2 (7 bases). The CDR3 sequence is 16 residues long. CDR1 is ENHRY, CDR2 SYGVKD, per germline. V gave up 4 bases and J gave up 2 bases, with 15 bases separating them. The CDR3 DNA follows: TGTGCCATCAGTGGTCCGAAGGGGGGGACCTACAATGAGCAGTTCTTC. Its protein is CAISGPKGGTYNEQFF.

At least ten counts were recorded for this clonotype. The chain couples TRBV11-2 to TRBJ2-2; TRBD1 is a possible D gene (6 bases). Per germline, CDR1 SGHAT and CDR2 FQNNGV. V lost 5 bases to trimming and J lost 5 bases, with 9 bases between them. The length of the CDR3 is 13 residues. Here the CDR3 DNA reads TGTGCCAGCAGCCAAGACAGGACCGGGGAGCTGTTTTTT. Translation: CASSQDRTGELFF.

This clonotype was seen more than once but under ten times. Written as DNA, the CDR3 is TGCAGTGCCCTGGGACACCTCCAAGAGACCCAGTACTTC. The encoded protein is CSALGHLQETQYF. This chain uses TRBV20-1 with TRBJ2-5; the D gene is possibly TRBD1 (6 bases). Trimming took 6 bases from V and 1 from J, leaving 12 bases between them. This CDR3 contains 13 residues. Germline V gene lookup returns CDR1 DFQATT and CDR2 SNEGSKA (reference sequence).

This sequence joins TRBV4-3 and TRBJ2-4; 8 bases line up with TRBD2. V lost 1 base, J lost 0 bases, and 11 bases stayed unmatched. Per the germline V gene, CDR1 is LGHNA and CDR2 is YSLEER. This CDR3 has 19 residues. The CDR3 reads CASSQVGGGGGLAKNIQYF. The CDR3 DNA reads TGCGCCAGCAGCCAAGTAGGCGGAGGCGGGGGGTTAGCCAAAAACATTCAGTACTTC.

This clonotype was picked up many times. This rearrangement joins TRBV10-3 to TRBJ2-1; 10 nucleotides match TRBD1. The CDR3 runs 13 residues. V dropped 11 bases and J dropped 7; count of bases not matched to a gene: 8. CDR1 and CDR2 (germline): ENHRY, SYGVKD. The CDR3 DNA reads TGTGCCCCGACAGGGGGCAACTTGAATGAGCAGTTCTTC. Translated: CAPTGGNLNEQFF.

This clonotype was counted only a few times. In nucleotides, the CDR3 is TGTGCCACCAGTCGGGGGAGTCGGGGCAATGAGCAGTTCTTC. Translating gives CATSRGSRGNEQFF. The chain has TRBV24-1 and TRBJ2-1; weak D call: TRBD2 (6 bases). Germline V CDR1 and CDR2: KGHDR, SFDVKD. This CDR3 comprises 14 residues. The germline V and J ends were trimmed by 6 bases and 6 bases, with 14 bases remaining between them.

This clonotype was found a few times. This chain links TRBV18 with TRBJ2-3; D ambiguous. The CDR3 covers 14 residues. V lost 3 bases, J lost 1 base, and 8 bases lay in between. Germline assignment: CDR1 KGHSH and CDR2 LQKENI. In DNA form, the CDR3 reads TGTGCCAGCTCACCTCCGTCGGGCACAGATACGCAGTATTTT. Protein product: CASSPPSGTDTQYF.

The chain links TRBV7-8 to TRBJ2-1, with 16 bases aligning to TRBD2. V shed 5 bases and J 2 bases; nucleotides not matched to a gene: 6. Germline CDR1 SGHVS, CDR2 FQNEAQ. This CDR3 is built from 18 residues. This CDR3 reads CASSPGTSGRGTYNEQFF. As DNA, the CDR3 is TGTGCCAGCAGCCCCGGGACTAGCGGGAGGGGGACCTACAATGAGCAGTTCTTC.

The table lists this clonotype with many counts. V gene TRBV6-5 combines with J gene TRBJ2-7; TRBD1 matches at 7 bases. The germline V gene has CDR1 MNHEY and CDR2 SVGAGI. This CDR3 region has 13 residues. V lost 6 bases, J lost 1 base, and 3 bases stayed unmatched. The CDR3 bases are TGTGCCAGCAGGGGGACAGTGTCCTACGAGCAGTACTTC. Its translation: CASRGTVSYEQYF.

In this sample, this clonotype turned up a few times. The DNA for the CDR3 is TGTGCCGTGAACCGCGCAGGCGGAAACACCATATATTTT. This gives the protein CAVNRAGGNTIYF. The J gene is TRBJ1-3, the V gene TRBV12-3 or TRBV12-4; D remains unclear. The V gene lost 11 bases and the J gene lost 4 bases, with 15 bases spanning the gap. The CDR3 loop spans 13 amino acids.